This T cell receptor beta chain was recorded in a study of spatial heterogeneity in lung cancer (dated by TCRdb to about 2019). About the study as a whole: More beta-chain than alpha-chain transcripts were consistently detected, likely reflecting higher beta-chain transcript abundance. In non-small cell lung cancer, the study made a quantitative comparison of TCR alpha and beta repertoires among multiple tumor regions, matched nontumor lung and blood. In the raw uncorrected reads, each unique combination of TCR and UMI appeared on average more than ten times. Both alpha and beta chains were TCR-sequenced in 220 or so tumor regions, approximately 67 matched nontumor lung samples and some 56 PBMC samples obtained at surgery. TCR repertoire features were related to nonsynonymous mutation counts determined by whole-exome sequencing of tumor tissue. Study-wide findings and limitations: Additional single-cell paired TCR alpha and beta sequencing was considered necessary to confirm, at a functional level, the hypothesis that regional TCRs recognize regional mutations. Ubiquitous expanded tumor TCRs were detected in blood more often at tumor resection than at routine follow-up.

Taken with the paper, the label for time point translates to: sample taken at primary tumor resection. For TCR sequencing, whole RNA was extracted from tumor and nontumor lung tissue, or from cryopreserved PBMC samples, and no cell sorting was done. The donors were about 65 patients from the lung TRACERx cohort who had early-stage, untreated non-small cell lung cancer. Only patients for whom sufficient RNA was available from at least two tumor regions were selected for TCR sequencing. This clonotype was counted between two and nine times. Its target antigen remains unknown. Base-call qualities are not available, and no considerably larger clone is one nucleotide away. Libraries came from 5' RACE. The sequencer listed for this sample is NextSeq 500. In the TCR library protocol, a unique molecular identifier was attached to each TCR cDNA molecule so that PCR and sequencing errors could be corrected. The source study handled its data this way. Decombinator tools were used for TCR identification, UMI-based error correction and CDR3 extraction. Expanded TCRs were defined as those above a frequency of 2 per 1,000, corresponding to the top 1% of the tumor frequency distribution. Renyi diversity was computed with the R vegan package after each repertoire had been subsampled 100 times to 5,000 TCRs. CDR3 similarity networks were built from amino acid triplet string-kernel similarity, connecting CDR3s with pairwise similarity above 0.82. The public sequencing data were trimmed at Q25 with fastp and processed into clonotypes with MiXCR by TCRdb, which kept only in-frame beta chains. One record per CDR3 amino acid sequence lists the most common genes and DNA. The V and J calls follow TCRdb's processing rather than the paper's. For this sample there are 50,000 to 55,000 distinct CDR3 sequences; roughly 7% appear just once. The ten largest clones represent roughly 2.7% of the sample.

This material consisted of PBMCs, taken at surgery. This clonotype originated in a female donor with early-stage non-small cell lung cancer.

CDR3 protein: CASSHGGLEQYF. The nucleotide sequence is given as TGTGCCAGCAGCCACGGGGGGCTGGAGCAGTACTTC. The chain links TRBV3-1 with TRBJ2-7; D gene: possibly TRBD2, on 7 matching bases. V lost 3 bases and J lost 7 bases; the stretch between them is 10 bases long. The CDR3 holds 12 amino acids from the cysteine to the phenylalanine. Only the CDR3 region is kept as DNA, spanning 36 bases read in frame from base 1. CDR1 and CDR2, per the germline V gene (reference sequence), are LGHDT and YNNKEL.